The text below deals with one T cell receptor (beta chain). The entry originates in a study of cytomegalovirus exposure and HLA in healthy donors. V lost 4 bases, J lost 4 bases, and 12 bases stayed unmatched. The length of the CDR3 is 17 residues. Germline V CDR1 and CDR2: LNHDA, SQIVND (reference sequence). The PCR employed 60 Vbeta primers together with 13 Jbeta primers. The method was immunoSEQ multiplex PCR; TCRdb's version includes in-frame clones alone and lacks a portion of them. The table lists tens of thousands of clones, with approximately 1.5% in the top ten. This chain uses TRBV19 with TRBJ1-5; TRBD1 aligns across 8 bases. Sequenced sample: PBMCs. This sequence was found in an older woman in good health and CMV-seronegative. CDR3 loop: CASSTLRTGGPNQPQHF. The CDR3, as DNA: TGTGCCAGTAGTACCTTGAGAACAGGGGGACCTAATCAGCCCCAGCATTTT.